The clone carrying this T cell receptor beta chain was seen only a few times. As yet, its antigen is unknown. It was from roughly 20,000 to 1,000,000 sorted cells, with 10%, 30% or 50% RNA, that naive CD8 libraries came. From the PCR reads, TCRdb called clonotypes with MiXCR, one entry per CDR3 protein. The sample contains tens of thousands of distinct CDR3 sequences, roughly 36% of which appear only once. These data belong to a study of molecular identifiers for immune sequencing clone quantification. CDR3 length equals 15 residues. Germline lookup yields CDR1 SGHAT and CDR2 FQNNGV. V was cut by 1 base and J by 3 bases, with 10 bases left in between. Regarding the study as a whole: Highly expanded clones may be undercounted when identical TCR molecules share barcodes. Clones that had above 20 RNA copies took up over 97% of effector molecules but under 1% in naive cells.

The TCR originated in a human donor in good health. Some libraries in this study had Jurkat cell RNA spiked in. V and J are TRBV11-2 and TRBJ1-5; D perhaps matches TRBD1 (6 bases). The sample taken for sequencing was naive CD8+ T cells from blood, with Jurkat cell RNA spiked in. Subset of the sample: FACS-sorted CD8+CD4-CCR7+CD45RA+ naive T cells. The CDR3 sequence: CASSLGTANNQPQHF. In DNA, the CDR3 is TGTGCCAGCAGCTTAGGGACAGCAAACAATCAGCCCCAGCATTTT.